This record concerns one T cell receptor (beta chain) sequence. This clonotype was seen a handful of times. No cognate antigen has been identified for it. No base qualities exist here, and no much larger clone lies one base off it. The label giving this sample's time point can be read as: persistent/refractory GD, antithyroid drugs over 5 years with positive TRAb. For both TCR sequencing and RNA sequencing, RNA was extracted from PBMCs in TRIzol. The diagnosis of Graves' disease was made according to American Thyroid Association guidelines. The patients came from an endocrinology department in Xi'an, China. From each patient, about 9.7 milliliters of peripheral blood was collected into an EDTA anticoagulant tube. Ficoll Paque Plus density gradient separation was used to isolate PBMCs, and no further T cell sorting was done. RNA quality was checked with an Agilent 2100 Bioanalyzer and agarose gel, and concentration with a NanoDrop 2000.

This sample is part of a study of regulatory T cells in long-lasting Graves disease (dated by TCRdb to the early 2020s). About the full investigation: To count as having persistent Graves' disease, a patient had to have received antithyroid drug treatment for over 5 years with TSH receptor autoantibodies remaining persistently positive. Persistent Graves' disease patients were compared with newly diagnosed Graves' disease patients by peripheral blood TCR sequencing and RNA sequencing. The study was registered as a clinical trial and conducted in China. TCR sequencing covered around 13 persistent and roughly 20 newly diagnosed Graves' disease patients, about 35 samples in total. Antithyroid drugs had been taken for 8.5 to 11 years on average by persistent Graves' disease patients in the clinical cohort. What the authors observed across the whole study: The small sample size was acknowledged by the authors as a limitation that may reduce accuracy. Persistent disease showed preferential use of TRBV28, TRBJ1-2 and TRBJ2-5, whereas newly diagnosed disease favored TRBV20-1 and TRBJ2-1. Persistent Graves' disease patients showed lower TCR Shannon entropy and fewer highly expanded clones than newly diagnosed patients, suggesting clonal expansion. Because the primary lesion, thyroid tissue, could not be accessed, the study looked at peripheral blood alone. Sequencing and analysis were limited to the TCR beta chain. More public clonotypes were shared among persistent patients (over 2,500) than among newly diagnosed patients (966).

CDR1 and CDR2 are drawn from the germline V gene: MDHEN, SYDVKM. A distance of 12 bases separates the germline ends of V and J, which lose 5 bases and 0 bases respectively. The CDR3 runs 15 residues from the cysteine to the phenylalanine. The DNA shown is the 45-base CDR3, in frame from base 1. Preparation of the library involved multiplex PCR. The reads were generated on an Illumina HiSeq 4000. CDR3 regions were amplified by Arm-PCR with iRepertoire HTBI primers to construct TCR beta libraries. Before sequencing, the PCR products went through gel purification. The authors' pipeline ran thus. Across samples, approximately 68 TRBV and roughly 15 TRBJ segments were identified and used for gene usage analysis of CDR3 amino acid clonotypes. COPE and FqMerger were used to merge filtered high-quality paired reads into contigs. BLAST was used to align contigs to the IMGT TRBV, TRBD and TRBJ reference genes, and CDR3 was defined following IMGT. Highly expanded clones were defined as clonotypes with a frequency above 0.1%. Shannon entropy was used to measure repertoire diversity, and the Gini coefficient was used to measure V-J evenness. A clonotype was considered public if more than one individual shared it. TCRdb reanalyzed the raw reads on its own, using fastp at Q25 for trimming and MiXCR for clone calling, and kept in-frame beta chains. Duplicate CDR3 protein sequences are folded into a single record with the most common DNA and genes. TCRdb, not the original authors, processed these V and J calls. Here the sample has over 350,000 distinct CDR3 sequences; around 21% occur a single time. In total, the top ten clones hold less than 25% of the sample.

The TCR originated in a female donor with Graves disease. This sequence uses TRBV28 and TRBJ2-3; the D segment cannot be called with confidence. The sequencing used peripheral blood mononuclear cells (PBMCs), collected when the disease was refractory, from a patient treated with antithyroid drugs. The nucleotides are TGTGCCAGCAGTCCTTTGATGTCGAGCACAGATACGCAGTATTTT. Translated, it reads CASSPLMSSTDTQYF.